This paragraph reports one TCR beta chain. Antigen unknown. This sample was included in a study of OX40 agonist ivuxolimab in advanced cancers. Study summary: In this cohort, patients received ivuxolimab, an agonistic anti-OX40 (CD134) antibody. The patients received ivuxolimab by intravenous route every 2 weeks at 0.01 to 10 mg/kg. Study results and caveats: Expanded clones were, on average, more numerous among CD8+ T cells than CD4+.

V trimming: 3 bases; J trimming: 2 bases; junction bases outside the gene matches: 6. The CDR3 is 15 residues long. Germline values: CDR1 SGHRS, CDR2 YFSETQ. The table came from immunoSEQ multiplex PCR; TCRdb's copy has only in-frame clones and leaves some out. The sample contains roughly 70,000 clones, 86% of which appear only once. The sampling schedule covered blood at baseline, cycle 4 day 1, and cycle 7 day 1. V gene TRBV5-1 combines with J gene TRBJ2-5, with TRBD1 matching 8 bases. The sample was CD4+ or CD8+ T cells sorted from blood, taken in a trial of the OX40 agonist ivuxolimab. The receptor comes from an adult with an advanced solid tumor such as melanoma, head and neck, liver or kidney cancer. In DNA form, the CDR3 reads TGCGCCAGCAGCTCCGACAGGGGACTTCAAGAGACCCAGTACTTC. Translation: CASSSDRGLQETQYF. Complete variable domain (other parts from reference TRBV5-1 and TRBJ2-5): KAGVTQTPRYLIKTRGQQVTLSCSPISGHRSVSWYQQTPGQGLQFLFEYFSETQRNKGNFPGRFSGRQFSNSRSEMNVSTLELGDSALYLCASSSDRGLQETQYFGPGTRLLVL.